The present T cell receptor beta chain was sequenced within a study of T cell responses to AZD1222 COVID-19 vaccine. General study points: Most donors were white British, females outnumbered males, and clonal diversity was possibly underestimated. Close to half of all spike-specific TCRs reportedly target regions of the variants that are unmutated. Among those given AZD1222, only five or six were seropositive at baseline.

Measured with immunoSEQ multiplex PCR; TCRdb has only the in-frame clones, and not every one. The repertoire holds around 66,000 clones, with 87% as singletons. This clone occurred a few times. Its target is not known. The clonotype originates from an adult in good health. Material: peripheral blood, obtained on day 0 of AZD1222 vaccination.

CDR3: CASGRGGTGELFF. CDR3 DNA sequence: TGTGCCAGTGGGAGAGGCGGGACCGGGGAGCTGTTTTTT. This chain connects TRBV9 to TRBJ2-2; a weak D match, TRBD2 (5 bases). Germline CDR1 SGDLS, CDR2 YYNGEE. The CDR3 covers 13 residues. The V and J ends lost 8 bases and 5 bases respectively, with 13 bases between them.